The T cell receptor beta chain under discussion was sequenced for a study of blood T cells in healthy people across ages (dated by TCRdb to between 2014 and 2017). Background for the entire study: In model experiments, template switching captured about one uniquely barcoded TCR beta cDNA molecule for every two T cells. Using deep sequencing normalized with unique cDNA molecular identifiers, the study measured how TCR beta repertoire diversity changes with age. Four age groups were formed from the donors: young (average approximately 17 years), middle-aged (approximately 42), aged (about 68) and long-lived (82). Donors of different ages were randomly distributed across sequencing lanes to avoid experimental bias. Two additional independent replicas of 1 million unique cDNA reads from the same blood draw were analyzed for two donors (one aged 18 to 30 and one aged 80 or older). The study at large found these results: Observed TCR beta diversity correlated strongly with the percentage of naive T cells measured by flow cytometry. Estimates of total diversity based on one million sequenced T cells were regarded as lower bounds and as underestimates. Compared with the aged group, the long-lived group had more naive CD4+ T cells, fewer expanded clones and increased TCR diversity, a pattern suggesting age selection. The CMV infection status of donors was not known, potentially confounding age-related changes in expanded clonotypes. Conclusive comparison of naive and antigen-experienced compartments was prevented by the profiling of bulk unsorted PBMCs. Observed TCR beta diversity per million T cells fell roughly linearly with age, and a significant reduction was already apparent by age around 40.

The 39 donors, aged about 6 to 100 years, were systemically healthy Caucasian individuals from Russia. Each donor gave approximately 10 milliliters of peripheral blood, collected into EDTA-treated Vacutainer tubes. Ficoll-Paque density-gradient centrifugation was used to isolate PBMCs, with at least 7 million obtained per sample. Total RNA was extracted from PBMCs with Trizol reagent, with at least 6 micrograms obtained per sample. For every donor, flow cytometry on a PBMC aliquot measured the percentage of naive CD45RAhigh/CD27high T cells. As concerns this clonotype: No antigen is known for it. Base quality data are lacking; no much larger clone is found one base away.

Receptors were amplified or captured by 5' RACE. For sequencing, an Illumina HiSeq 2500 was employed. A second PCR of roughly 7 to 11 cycles was run with a J-beta primer mix and a sample-barcoded 5' primer. Each TCR beta cDNA molecule received a unique molecular identifier from a template-switch 5' adaptor carrying 12 random nucleotides. Each sample yielded at least 2.5 million CDR3-containing paired-end reads. First-strand cDNA synthesis was performed from all RNA using the Mint cDNA synthesis kit, with priming by a TRBC-specific oligonucleotide. After uracil-DNA glycosylase treatment, a first 18-cycle PCR used universal primers M1SS and BC2_uni_R on all cDNA. The published analysis was carried out like this. For normalization, 1 million high-quality reads were randomly selected from each sample, with every read carrying a distinct molecular identifier. Reads with shared molecular identifiers were discarded instead of being binned into consensus sequences. MiTCR, set to a Q25 quality threshold and the strictest error-elimination algorithm, was used for CDR3 identification, clonotype clustering and error correction. A nonparametric unseen species model using Euler transformation provided a lower-bound estimate of total TCR beta diversity. In TCRdb, the public reads were trimmed at Q25 with fastp and aligned with MiXCR, with productive beta chains retained. Rows with one shared CDR3 protein collapse into an entry with the most common genes and DNA. The V and J calls come from TCRdb's annotation, not from the publication. This sample has about 640,000 distinct CDR3 sequences in its table, and 58% of those were observed once. Over 30% of the sample belongs to the ten largest clones.

The germline V gene supplies CDR1 MRHNA and CDR2 SNTAGT. Reading from cysteine to phenylalanine, the CDR3 counts 14 amino acids. The DNA shown is the 42-base CDR3, in frame from base 1. Trimming takes 3 bases from V and 8 bases from J, and the germline ends sit 14 bases apart. The chain joins TRBV6-4 to TRBJ2-1, with no confident D gene call. The TCR sequence derives from a man aged 60-69 years in good health. The sequenced sample consisted of blood. The CDR3 region has the sequence CASSDRSSSHEQFF. The nucleotides are TGTGCCAGCAGTGATCGGAGTAGTAGCCATGAGCAGTTCTTC.